The source of this T cell receptor (beta chain) is a study of blood T cell repertoires in COVID-19. Study at large: Acute and convalescent COVID-19 specimens originated in the United States, Italy and Spain. Sample material is recorded as cDNA or gDNA derived from T cells, B-cell-depleted T cells, or PBMCs.

The CDR3 is 16 residues long. Authors' data handling: Using reference gene primer amplification, nucleated cell counts were estimated. Produced via immunoSEQ multiplex PCR; TCRdb's table is partial and in-frame only. The V and J calls and clone size are taken from that table; D and trimming were inferred from the DNA. The sample yields a few hundred thousand clones, less than 90% seen once. The chain carries TRBV12-2 and TRBJ2-3; the table assigns TRBD2, which was not confirmed against the DNA. TRBV12-2 is reported as a pseudogene. The sequence was collected from a man younger than 40 with active or convalescent COVID-19. The specimen sequenced was peripheral blood. CDR3 in amino acids: CASRFPGPPTVATQYF. In DNA form, the CDR3 reads TGTGCAAGTCGCTTCCCGGGTCCCCCGACGGTCGCTACGCAGTATTTT.